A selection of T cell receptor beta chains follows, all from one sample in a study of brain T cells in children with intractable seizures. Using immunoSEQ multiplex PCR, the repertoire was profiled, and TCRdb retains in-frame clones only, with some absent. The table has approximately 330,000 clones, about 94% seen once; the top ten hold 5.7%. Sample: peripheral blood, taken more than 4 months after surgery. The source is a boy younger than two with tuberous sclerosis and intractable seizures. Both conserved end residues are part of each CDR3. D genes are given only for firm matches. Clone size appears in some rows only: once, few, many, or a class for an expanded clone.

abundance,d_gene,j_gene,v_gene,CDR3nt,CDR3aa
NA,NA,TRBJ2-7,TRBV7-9,TGTGCCAGCAGCTTCATGGACACGTTTGCCTACGAGCAGTACTTC,CASSFMDTFAYEQYF
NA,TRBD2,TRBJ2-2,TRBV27,TGTGCCAGCAAACCAGCGGGAGTCAGCGGGGAGCTGTTTTTT,CASKPAGVSGELFF
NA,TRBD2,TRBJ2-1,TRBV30,TGTGCCTGCGATGGGGAGCGGGAGTTGTTCTTC,CACDGERELFF
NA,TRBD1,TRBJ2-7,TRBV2,TGTGCCAGCAGTGGCAGGGGGCCGGGCGAGCAGTACTTC,CASSGRGPGEQYF
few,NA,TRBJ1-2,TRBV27,TGTGCCAGCAGAGAAGGACGGGCTAACTATGGCTACACCTTC,CASREGRANYGYTF
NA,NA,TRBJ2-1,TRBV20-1,TGCAGTGCTAGTGCCTATGAGCAGTTCTTC,CSASAYEQFF
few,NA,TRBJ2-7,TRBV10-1,TGCGCCAGCCCCAAAACCTCCTACGAGCAGTACTTC,CASPKTSYEQYF
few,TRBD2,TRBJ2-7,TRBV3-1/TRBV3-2,TGTGCCAGCAGCCAAATTCCCAGCGGGGGGGGAGGCGAGCAGTACTTC,CASSQIPSGGGGEQYF
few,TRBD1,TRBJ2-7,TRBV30,TGTGCCTGGAGTGTCATGCTCCCGGGACAGGGCTACGAGCAGTACTTC,CAWSVMLPGQGYEQYF
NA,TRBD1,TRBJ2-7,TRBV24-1,TGTGCCACCAGTGGGTGGACAGGGGACGTCTACGAGCAGTACTTC,CATSGWTGDVYEQYF
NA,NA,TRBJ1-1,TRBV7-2,TGTGCCAGCAGCTTAAGGGGTGGGGCGGGTAGGACTGAAGCTTTCTTT,CASSLRGGAGRTEAFF
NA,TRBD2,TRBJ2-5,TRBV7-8,TGTGCCAGCAGACGTGGGGGAGCGGGGGGCGAGACCCAGTACTTC,CASRRGGAGGETQYF
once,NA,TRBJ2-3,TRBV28,TGTGCCAGCTCCTCCTTTAACGTACAAGTCCTTCGATTTAGCACAGATACGCAGTATTTT,CASSSFNVQVLRFSTDTQYF
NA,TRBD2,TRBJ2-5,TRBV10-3,TGTGCCATCAGTGCGAGACTAGCGGGAGCCGAAGAGACCCAGTACTTC,CAISARLAGAEETQYF
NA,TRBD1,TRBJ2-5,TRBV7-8,TGTGCCAGCAGCCCGGGACAGGCACAAGAGACCCAGTACTTC,CASSPGQAQETQYF
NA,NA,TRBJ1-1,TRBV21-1,TGTGCCAGCAGCAAAGTTGCGAATGGGATGGGGGACAGTAACACTGAAGCTTTCTTT,CASSKVANGMGDSNTEAFF
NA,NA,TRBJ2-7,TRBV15,TGTGCCACCAGCGGAAGCGATTCCTACGAGCAGTACTTC,CATSGSDSYEQYF
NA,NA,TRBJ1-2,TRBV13,TGTGCCAGCAGCTTAGAAGATAACTATGGCTACACCTTC,CASSLEDNYGYTF
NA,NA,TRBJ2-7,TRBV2,TGTGCCAGCAGTGAATTTGGGGGCAGCTCCTACGAGCAGTACTTC,CASSEFGGSSYEQYF
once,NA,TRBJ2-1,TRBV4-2,TGTGCCAGCAGCCGGATAAAAGGGACGGTCTCCTACAATGAGCAGTTCTTC,CASSRIKGTVSYNEQFF
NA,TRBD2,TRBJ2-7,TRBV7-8,TGTGCCAGCAGCTCGGGGGGGCTCTACGAGCAGTACTTC,CASSSGGLYEQYF
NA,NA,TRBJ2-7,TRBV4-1,TGCGCCAGCAGCCCCAGCTCGTTAATATACGAGCAGTACTTC,CASSPSSLIYEQYF
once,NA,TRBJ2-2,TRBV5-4,TGTGCCAGCAGCTTGGCCACGGGGAACACCGGGGAGCTGTTTTTT,CASSLATGNTGELFF
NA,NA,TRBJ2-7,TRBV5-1,TGCGCCAGCAGCCCGGACGGGGGGCCCTACGAGCAGTACTTC,CASSPDGGPYEQYF
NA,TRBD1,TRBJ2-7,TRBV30,TGTGCCTGGAGTGCAAACAGGGGATGGTCCTACGAGCAGTACTTC,CAWSANRGWSYEQYF
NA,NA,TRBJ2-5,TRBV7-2,TGTGCCAGCAGCTTTGTTCGGGAGACCCAGTACTTC,CASSFVRETQYF
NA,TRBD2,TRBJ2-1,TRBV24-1,TGTGCCACCAGTGATCCGGGACTAGCGTCCAATGAGCAGTTCTTC,CATSDPGLASNEQFF
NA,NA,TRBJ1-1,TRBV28,TGTGCCAGCAGTGCCGAGACAGGGAACACTGAAGCTTTCTTT,CASSAETGNTEAFF
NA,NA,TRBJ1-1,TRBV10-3,TGTGCCATCGGGTCGGGAGCGAACACTGAAGCTTTCTTT,CAIGSGANTEAFF
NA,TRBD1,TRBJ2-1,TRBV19,TGTGCCAGTAGTATAGATTCAGGGGGCTCCTACAATGAGCAGTTCTTC,CASSIDSGGSYNEQFF
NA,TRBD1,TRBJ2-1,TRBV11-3,TGTGCGAGCAACCACGAGGGAACAGGGGTCAATGAGCAGTTCTTC,CASNHEGTGVNEQFF
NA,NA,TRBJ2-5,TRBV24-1,TGTGCCACCAGTGATTTAAGGGAGACCCAGTACTTC,CATSDLRETQYF
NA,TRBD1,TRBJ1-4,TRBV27,TGTGCCAGCAGTTTCGGGGACAGGGGGTTGTCTAATGAAAAACTGTTTTTT,CASSFGDRGLSNEKLFF
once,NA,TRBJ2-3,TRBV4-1,TGCGCCAGCAGCCAAGGACAGGAGGCAGATACGCAGTATTTT,CASSQGQEADTQYF
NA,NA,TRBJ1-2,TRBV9,TGTGCCAGCAGCGAGGGGGAGATCGATGGCTACACCTTC,CASSEGEIDGYTF
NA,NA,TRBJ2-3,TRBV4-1,TGCGCCAGCAGCCACCCCCGCACAGATACGCAGTATTTT,CASSHPRTDTQYF
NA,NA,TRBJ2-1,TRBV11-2,TGTGCCAGCAGCTCCCCGGGACACCTCAATGAGCAGTTCTTC,CASSSPGHLNEQFF
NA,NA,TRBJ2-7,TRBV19,TGTGCCAGTAGTACCCAACTCCCCTACGAGCAGTACTTC,CASSTQLPYEQYF
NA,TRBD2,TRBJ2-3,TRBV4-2,TGTGCCAGCAGCCAAGATCGACTAGCGGACGATACGCAGTATTTT,CASSQDRLADDTQYF
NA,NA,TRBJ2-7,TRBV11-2,TGTGCCAGCAGCTATCAAAGGCTGGGGGAGGTAAGGTACGAGCAGTACTTC,CASSYQRLGEVRYEQYF
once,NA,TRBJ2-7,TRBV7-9,TGTGCCAGCAGCCCAGCAGTCCCCTTCGAGCAGTACTTC,CASSPAVPFEQYF
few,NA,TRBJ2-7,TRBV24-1,TGTGCCACCATTTGCGACAGCTACTCCTACGAGCAGTACTTC,CATICDSYSYEQYF
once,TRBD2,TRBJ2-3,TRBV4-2,TGTGCCAGCAGCCAAGAAGTCGCTGGGGGGGGGTCAGATACGCAGTATTTT,CASSQEVAGGGSDTQYF
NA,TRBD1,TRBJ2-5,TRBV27,TGTGCCAGCAGTTTATTCCCTGGCTTACAGGGGGTATTGGAGACCCAGTACTTC,CASSLFPGLQGVLETQYF
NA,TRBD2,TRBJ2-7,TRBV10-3,TGTGCCATCACTTCTGGACTAGCGGCGTCTTACGAGCAGTACTTC,CAITSGLAASYEQYF
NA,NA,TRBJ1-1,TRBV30,TGTGCCTGGAGTGTTGGAGGAGGGTGGACTGAAGCTTTCTTT,CAWSVGGGWTEAFF
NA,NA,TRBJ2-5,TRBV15,TGTGCCACCAGCAGAGACCCAACAGGACAAGAGACCCAGTACTTC,CATSRDPTGQETQYF
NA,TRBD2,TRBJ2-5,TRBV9,TGTGCCAGCAGCCCGGGGGACTACGAAGAGACCCAGTACTTC,CASSPGDYEETQYF
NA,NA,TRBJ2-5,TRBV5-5,TGTGCCAGCAGCTCGAGACTCCCTGGGACCCAGTACTTC,CASSSRLPGTQYF
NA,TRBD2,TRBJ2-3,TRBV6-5,TGTGCCAGCAGACGGACTAGCGGGAGCAATACGCAGTATTTT,CASRRTSGSNTQYF
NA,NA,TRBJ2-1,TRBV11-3,TGTGCCAGCAGCTTAGAACCCTCTAGCGCGAGCTCCTACAATGAGCAGTTCTTC,CASSLEPSSASSYNEQFF
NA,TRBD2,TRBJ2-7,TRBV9,TGTGCCAGCAGCGTAGACCCTGCGGGGGGGAGGGAGCAGTACTTC,CASSVDPAGGREQYF
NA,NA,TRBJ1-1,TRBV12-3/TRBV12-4,TGTGCCAGCAGGGAGGGGACTTTTGAAGCTTTCTTT,CASREGTFEAFF
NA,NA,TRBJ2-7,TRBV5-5,TGTGCCAGCAGCTTGGGAGCCCCGGGGGCCCCTTCCTCCTACGAGCAGTACTTC,CASSLGAPGAPSSYEQYF
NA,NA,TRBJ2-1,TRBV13,TGTGCCAGCAGCCCGCGGGGAGGCCCCCCTAACAATGAGCAGTTCTTC,CASSPRGGPPNNEQFF
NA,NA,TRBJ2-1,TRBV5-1,TGCGCCAGCAGCTCAACAGGAGGGCCCATTGAGCAGTTCTTC,CASSSTGGPIEQFF
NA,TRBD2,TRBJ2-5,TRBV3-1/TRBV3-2,TGTGCCAGCAGCCAATATCTAGCGGAAGAGACCCAGTACTTC,CASSQYLAEETQYF
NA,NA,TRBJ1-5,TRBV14,TGTGCCAGCAGCCAACAGGGGCTTAGTAATCAGCCCCAGCATTTT,CASSQQGLSNQPQHF
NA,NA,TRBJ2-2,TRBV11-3,TGTGCCAGCAGCTTAGAGGGACCCCACACCGGGGAGCTGTTTTTT,CASSLEGPHTGELFF
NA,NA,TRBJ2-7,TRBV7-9,TGTGCCAGCAGCTCAAGCCCCCTTGGGGTCCCCTACGAGCAGTACTTC,CASSSSPLGVPYEQYF